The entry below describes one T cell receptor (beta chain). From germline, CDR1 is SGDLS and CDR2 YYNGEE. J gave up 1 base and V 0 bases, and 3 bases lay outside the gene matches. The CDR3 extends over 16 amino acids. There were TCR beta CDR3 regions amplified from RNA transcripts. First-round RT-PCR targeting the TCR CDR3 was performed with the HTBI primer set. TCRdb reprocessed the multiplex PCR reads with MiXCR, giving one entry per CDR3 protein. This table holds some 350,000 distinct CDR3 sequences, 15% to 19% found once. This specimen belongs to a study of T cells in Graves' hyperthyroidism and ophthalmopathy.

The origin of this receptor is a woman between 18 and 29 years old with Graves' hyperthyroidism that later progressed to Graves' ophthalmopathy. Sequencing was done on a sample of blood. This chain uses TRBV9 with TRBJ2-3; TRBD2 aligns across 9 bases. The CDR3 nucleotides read TGTGCCAGCAGCGTAGAGGGCGGGAGGGGCACAGATACGCAGTATTTT. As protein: CASSVEGGRGTDTQYF.